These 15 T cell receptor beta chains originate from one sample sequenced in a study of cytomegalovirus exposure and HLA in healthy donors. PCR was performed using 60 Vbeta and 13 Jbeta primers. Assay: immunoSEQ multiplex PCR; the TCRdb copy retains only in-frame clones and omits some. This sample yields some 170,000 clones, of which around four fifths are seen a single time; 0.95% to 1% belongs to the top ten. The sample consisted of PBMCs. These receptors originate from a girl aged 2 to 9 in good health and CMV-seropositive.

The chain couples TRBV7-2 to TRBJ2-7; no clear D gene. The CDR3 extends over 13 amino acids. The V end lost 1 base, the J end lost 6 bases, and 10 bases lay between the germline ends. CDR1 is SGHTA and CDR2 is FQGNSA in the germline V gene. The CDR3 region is CASSLVPEFEQYF. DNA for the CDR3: TGTGCCAGCAGCTTAGTTCCAGAATTCGAGCAGTACTTC.

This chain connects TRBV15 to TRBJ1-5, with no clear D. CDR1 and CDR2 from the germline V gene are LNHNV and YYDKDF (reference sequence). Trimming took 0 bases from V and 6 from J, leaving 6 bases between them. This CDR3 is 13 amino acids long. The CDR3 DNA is TGTGCCACCAGCAGAGAGTTGAGTCAGCCCCAGCATTTT. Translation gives CATSRELSQPQHF. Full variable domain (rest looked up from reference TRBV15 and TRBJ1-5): DAMVIQNPRYQVTQFGKPVTLSCSQTLNHNVMYWYQQKSSQAPKLLFHYYDKDFNNEADTPDNFQSRRPNTSFCFLDIRSPGLGDTAMYLCATSRELSQPQHFGDGTRLSIL.

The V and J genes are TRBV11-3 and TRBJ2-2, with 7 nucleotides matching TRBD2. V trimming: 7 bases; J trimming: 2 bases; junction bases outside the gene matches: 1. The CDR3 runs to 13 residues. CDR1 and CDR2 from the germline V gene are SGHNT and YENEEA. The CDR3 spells CASKRGNTGELFF. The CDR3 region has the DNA TGTGCCAGCAAGCGGGGCAACACCGGGGAGCTGTTTTTT.

In nucleotides, the CDR3 is TGTGCCAGCAGCTTAGTTGTAGCGGGAGAAGAGACCCAGTACTTC. It encodes CASSLVVAGEETQYF. The chain is built from TRBV7-2 and TRBJ2-5; 9 bases match TRBD2. CDR1 and CDR2 (germline): SGHTA, FQGNSA. V lost 1 base and J lost 3; bases outside the gene matches: 3. This CDR3 comprises 15 residues.

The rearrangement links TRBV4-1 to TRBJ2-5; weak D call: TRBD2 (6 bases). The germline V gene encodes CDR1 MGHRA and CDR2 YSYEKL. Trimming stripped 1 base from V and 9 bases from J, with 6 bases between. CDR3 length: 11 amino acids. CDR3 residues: CASSQGEAQYF. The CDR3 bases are TGCGCCAGCAGCCAAGGGGAGGCCCAGTACTTC.

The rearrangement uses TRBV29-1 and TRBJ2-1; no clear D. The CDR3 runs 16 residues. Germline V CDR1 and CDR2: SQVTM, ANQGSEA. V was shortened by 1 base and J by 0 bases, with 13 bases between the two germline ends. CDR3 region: CSVEGLHASSYNEQFF. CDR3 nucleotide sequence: TGCAGCGTTGAAGGACTGCACGCCAGCTCCTACAATGAGCAGTTCTTC.

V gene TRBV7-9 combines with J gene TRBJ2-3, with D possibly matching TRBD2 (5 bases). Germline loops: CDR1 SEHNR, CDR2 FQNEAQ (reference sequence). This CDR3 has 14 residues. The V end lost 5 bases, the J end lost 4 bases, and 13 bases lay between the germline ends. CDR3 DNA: TGTGCCAGCAGCCTGACGGGCGGGTCAGATACGCAGTATTTT. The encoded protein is CASSLTGGSDTQYF.

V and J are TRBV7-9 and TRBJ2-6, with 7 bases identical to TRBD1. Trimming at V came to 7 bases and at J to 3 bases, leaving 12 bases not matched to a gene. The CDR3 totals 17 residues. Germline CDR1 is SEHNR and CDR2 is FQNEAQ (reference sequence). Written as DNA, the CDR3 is TGTGCCAGCACCGTGACAGGGTTTCTTTTTGGGGCCAACGTCCTGACTTTC. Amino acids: CASTVTGFLFGANVLTF.

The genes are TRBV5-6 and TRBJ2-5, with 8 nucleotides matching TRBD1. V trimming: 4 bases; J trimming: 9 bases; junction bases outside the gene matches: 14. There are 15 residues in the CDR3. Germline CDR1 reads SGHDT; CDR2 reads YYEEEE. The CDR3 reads CASSPTGDRIWAQYF. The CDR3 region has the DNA TGTGCCAGCAGCCCGACAGGGGATAGGATTTGGGCCCAGTACTTC.

CDR3 in DNA: TGCGCCAGCAGCCAAACGGGCGGGATCACAGATACGCAGTATTTT. Translating gives CASSQTGGITDTQYF. This chain links TRBV4-1 with TRBJ2-3; weak D call: TRBD2 (6 bases). This CDR3 contains 15 residues. Trimming cost V 2 bases and J 2 bases, with 11 bases left between them. CDR1 is MGHRA and CDR2 is YSYEKL in the germline V gene.

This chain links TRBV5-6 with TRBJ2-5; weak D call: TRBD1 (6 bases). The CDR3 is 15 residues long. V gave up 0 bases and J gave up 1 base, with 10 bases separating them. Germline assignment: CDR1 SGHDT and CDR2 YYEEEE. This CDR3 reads CASSLVGTSQETQYF. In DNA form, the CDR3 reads TGTGCCAGCAGCTTGGTAGGGACAAGCCAAGAGACCCAGTACTTC.

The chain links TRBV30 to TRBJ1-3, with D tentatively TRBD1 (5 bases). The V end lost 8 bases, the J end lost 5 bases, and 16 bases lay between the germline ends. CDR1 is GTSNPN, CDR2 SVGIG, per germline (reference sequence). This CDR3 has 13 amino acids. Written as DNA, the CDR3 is TGTGCCGGGGGAGGGGATGTCAGAAACACCATATATTTT. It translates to CAGGGDVRNTIYF.

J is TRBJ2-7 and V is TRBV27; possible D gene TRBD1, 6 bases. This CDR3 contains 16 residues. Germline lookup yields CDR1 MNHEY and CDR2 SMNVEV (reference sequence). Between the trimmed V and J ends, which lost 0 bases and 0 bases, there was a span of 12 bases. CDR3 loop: CASSLSIGQSSYEQYF. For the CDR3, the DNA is TGTGCCAGCAGTTTATCAATCGGACAGTCCTCCTACGAGCAGTACTTC.

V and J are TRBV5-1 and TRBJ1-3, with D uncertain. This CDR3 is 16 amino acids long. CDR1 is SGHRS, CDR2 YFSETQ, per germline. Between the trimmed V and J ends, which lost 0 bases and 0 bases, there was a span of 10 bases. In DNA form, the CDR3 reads TGCGCCAGCAGCTTGGTTCCCGCGGTCTCTGGAAACACCATATATTTT. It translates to CASSLVPAVSGNTIYF.

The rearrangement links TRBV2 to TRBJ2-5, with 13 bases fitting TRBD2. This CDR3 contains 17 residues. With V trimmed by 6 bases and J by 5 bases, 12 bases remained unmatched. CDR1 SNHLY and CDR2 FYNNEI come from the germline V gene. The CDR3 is CASRATSGRRGMETQYF. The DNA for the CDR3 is TGTGCCAGCAGAGCGACTAGCGGGAGGCGGGGGATGGAGACCCAGTACTTC.